Listed here is a single T cell receptor (beta chain). The CDR3 sequence is 16 residues long. V lost 0 bases and J 1 base, leaving 13 bases between the germline ends. Per the germline V gene, CDR1 is MNHEY and CDR2 is SMNVEV (reference sequence). These data belong to a study of blood T cell repertoires in COVID-19. Original methodology: The assay estimated nucleated cells by amplifying reference gene primers. Clones were sequenced by immunoSEQ multiplex PCR, and TCRdb holds only the in-frame ones, with some missing. The V and J calls and clone size are taken from that table; D and trimming were inferred from the DNA. The sample carries approximately 350,000 clones, about 87% recorded once.

The rearrangement uses TRBV27 and TRBJ2-7, with a possible D match to TRBD2 (5 bases). The sequenced sample was peripheral blood. The clonotype was recovered from a woman aged 45-60 years with COVID-19, enrolled during active disease. In DNA, the CDR3 is TGTGCCAGCAGTTTATCGGAAGGGAGAAGGTCCTACGAGCAGTACTTC. It translates to CASSLSEGRRSYEQYF.